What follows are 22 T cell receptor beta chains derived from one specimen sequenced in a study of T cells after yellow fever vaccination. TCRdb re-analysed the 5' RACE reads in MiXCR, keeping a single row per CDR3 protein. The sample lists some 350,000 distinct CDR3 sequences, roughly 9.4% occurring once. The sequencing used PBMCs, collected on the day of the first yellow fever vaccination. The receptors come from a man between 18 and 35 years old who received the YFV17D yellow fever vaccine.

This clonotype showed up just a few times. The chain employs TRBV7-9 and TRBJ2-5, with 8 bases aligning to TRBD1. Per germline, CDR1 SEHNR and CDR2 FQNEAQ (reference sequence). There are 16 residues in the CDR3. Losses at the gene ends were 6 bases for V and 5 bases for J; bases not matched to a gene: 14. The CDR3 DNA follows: TGTGCCAGCAGAAACAACGATTGGACAGGGCGGGAGACCCAGTACTTC. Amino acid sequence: CASRNNDWTGRETQYF.

The CDR3 DNA sequence: TGCAGTGCAGCGAGAGACAGGGGCACTGAAGCTTTCTTT. Translation: CSAARDRGTEAFF. The chain uses TRBV20-1 and TRBJ1-1, with 8 bases aligning to TRBD1. This CDR3 spans 13 amino acids. From germline, CDR1 is DFQATT and CDR2 SNEGSKA (reference sequence). Trimming took 6 bases from V and 4 from J; bases not matched to a gene: 7.

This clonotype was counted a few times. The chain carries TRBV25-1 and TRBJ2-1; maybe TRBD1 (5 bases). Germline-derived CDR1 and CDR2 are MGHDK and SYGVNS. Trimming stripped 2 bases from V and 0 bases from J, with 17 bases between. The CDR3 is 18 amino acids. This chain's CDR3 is CASSEGPRGLGSYNEQFF. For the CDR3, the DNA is TGTGCCAGCAGTGAAGGGCCAAGGGGCCTGGGCTCCTACAATGAGCAGTTCTTC.

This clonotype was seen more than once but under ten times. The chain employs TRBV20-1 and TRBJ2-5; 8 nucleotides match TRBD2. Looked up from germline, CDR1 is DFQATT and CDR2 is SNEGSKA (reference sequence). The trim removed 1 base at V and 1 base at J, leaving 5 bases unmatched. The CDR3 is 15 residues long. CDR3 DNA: TGCAGTGCTAGAGCGCTAGCGGGCCTCCAAGAGACCCAGTACTTC. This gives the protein CSARALAGLQETQYF.

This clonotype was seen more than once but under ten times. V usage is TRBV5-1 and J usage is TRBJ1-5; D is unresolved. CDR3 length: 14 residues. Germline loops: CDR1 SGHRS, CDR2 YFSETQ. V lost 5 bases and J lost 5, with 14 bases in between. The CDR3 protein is CASSLGFGDQPQHF. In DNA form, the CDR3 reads TGCGCCAGCAGTTTAGGGTTCGGGGATCAGCCCCAGCATTTT.

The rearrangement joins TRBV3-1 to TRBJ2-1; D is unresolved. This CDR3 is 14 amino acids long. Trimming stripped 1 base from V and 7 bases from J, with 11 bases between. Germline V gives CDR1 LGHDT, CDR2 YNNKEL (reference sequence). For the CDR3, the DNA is TGTGCCAGCAGCCAAGGGGTGTTGGGGAATGAGCAGTTCTTC. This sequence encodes CASSQGVLGNEQFF.

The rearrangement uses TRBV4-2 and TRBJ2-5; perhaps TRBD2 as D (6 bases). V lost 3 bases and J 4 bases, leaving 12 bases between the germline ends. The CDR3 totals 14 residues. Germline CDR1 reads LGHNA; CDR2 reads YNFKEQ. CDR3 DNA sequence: TGTGCCAGCAGCCAGAGAGCAGCGGGAGAGACCCAGTACTTC. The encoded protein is CASSQRAAGETQYF.

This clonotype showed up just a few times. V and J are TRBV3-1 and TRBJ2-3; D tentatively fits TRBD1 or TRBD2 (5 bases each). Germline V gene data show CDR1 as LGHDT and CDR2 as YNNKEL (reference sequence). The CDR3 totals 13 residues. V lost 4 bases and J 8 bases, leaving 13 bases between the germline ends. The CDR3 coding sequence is TGTGCCAGCAGCCCGACTGGGACGGGTACGCAGTATTTT. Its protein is CASSPTGTGTQYF.

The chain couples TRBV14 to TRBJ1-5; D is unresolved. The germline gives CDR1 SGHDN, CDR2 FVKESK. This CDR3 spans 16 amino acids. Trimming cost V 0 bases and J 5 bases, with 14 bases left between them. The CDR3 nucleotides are TGTGCCAGCAGCCAAGATCCCGCAGACTGTGATCAGCCCCAGCATTTT. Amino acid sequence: CASSQDPADCDQPQHF. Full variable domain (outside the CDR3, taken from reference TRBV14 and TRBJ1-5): EAGVTQFPSHSVIEKGQTVTLRCDPISGHDNLYWYRRVMGKEIKFLLHFVKESKQDESGMPNNRFLAERTGGTYSTLKVQPAELEDSGVYFCASSQDPADCDQPQHFGDGTRLSIL.

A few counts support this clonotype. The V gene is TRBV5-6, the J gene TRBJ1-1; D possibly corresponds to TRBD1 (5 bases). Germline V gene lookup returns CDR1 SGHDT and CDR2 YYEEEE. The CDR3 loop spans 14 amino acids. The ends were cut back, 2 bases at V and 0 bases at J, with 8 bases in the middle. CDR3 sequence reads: CASSFQQVNTEAFF. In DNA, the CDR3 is TGTGCCAGCAGCTTCCAACAGGTGAACACTGAAGCTTTCTTT.

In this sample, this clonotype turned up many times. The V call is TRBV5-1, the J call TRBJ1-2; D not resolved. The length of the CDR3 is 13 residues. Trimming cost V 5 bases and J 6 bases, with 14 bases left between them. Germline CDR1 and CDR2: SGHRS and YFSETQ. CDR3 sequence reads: CASRPSVVDGYTF. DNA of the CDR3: TGCGCCAGCAGACCCAGTGTGGTGGATGGCTACACCTTC.

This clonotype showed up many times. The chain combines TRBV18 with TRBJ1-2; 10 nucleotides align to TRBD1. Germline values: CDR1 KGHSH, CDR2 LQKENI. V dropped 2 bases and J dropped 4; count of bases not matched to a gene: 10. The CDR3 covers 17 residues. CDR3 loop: CASSPTGTGERSYGYTF. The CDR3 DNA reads TGTGCCAGCTCACCAACCGGGACAGGGGAGAGAAGCTATGGCTACACCTTC.

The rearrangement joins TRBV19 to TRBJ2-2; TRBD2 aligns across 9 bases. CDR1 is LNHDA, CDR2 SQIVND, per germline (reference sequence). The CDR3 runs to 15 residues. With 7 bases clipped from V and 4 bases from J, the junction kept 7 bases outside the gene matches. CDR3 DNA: TGTGCCAGTATGAAGCGGGGGGTTAGCACCGGGGAGCTGTTTTTT. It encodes CASMKRGVSTGELFF.

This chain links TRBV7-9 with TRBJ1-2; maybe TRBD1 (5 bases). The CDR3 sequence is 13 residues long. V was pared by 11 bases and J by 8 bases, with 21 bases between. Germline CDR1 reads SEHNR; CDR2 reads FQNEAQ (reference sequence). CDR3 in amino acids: CAGATGVNDGYTF. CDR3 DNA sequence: TGTGCCGGAGCCACGGGGGTGAACGACGGCTACACCTTC.

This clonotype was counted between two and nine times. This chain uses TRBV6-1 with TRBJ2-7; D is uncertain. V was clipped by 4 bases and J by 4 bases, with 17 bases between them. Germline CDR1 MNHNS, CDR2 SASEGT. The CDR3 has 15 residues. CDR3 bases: TGTGCCAGCAGTGTTGGATCAGATCGGTTTTACGAGCAGTACTTC. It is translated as CASSVGSDRFYEQYF.

CDR3 coding DNA: TGTGCCAGCAGCCTCAGTGCAACTAATGAAAAACTGTTTTTT. Its translation: CASSLSATNEKLFF. V usage is TRBV5-5 and J usage is TRBJ1-4; D uncertain. Germline assignment: CDR1 SGHKS and CDR2 YYEKEE (reference sequence). V dropped 4 bases and J dropped 0 bases, with 7 bases sitting between them. The CDR3 has 14 amino acids.

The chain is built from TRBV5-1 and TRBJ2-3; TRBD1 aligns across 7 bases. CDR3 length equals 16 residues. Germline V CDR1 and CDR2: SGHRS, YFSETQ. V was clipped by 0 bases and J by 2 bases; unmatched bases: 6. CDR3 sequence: CASSLGDSPATDTQYF. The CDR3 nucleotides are TGCGCCAGCAGCTTGGGGGACAGCCCGGCCACAGATACGCAGTATTTT.

CDR3 region: CASSLASATTGEQFF. The CDR3 DNA sequence: TGTGCCAGCAGCTTAGCGTCAGCGACGACGGGTGAGCAGTTCTTC. This sequence joins TRBV7-8 and TRBJ2-1; no clear D. Germline CDR1 and CDR2: SGHVS and FQNEAQ. The CDR3 runs to 15 residues. V dropped 0 bases and J dropped 9 bases, with 15 bases sitting between them. Supplemented by reference TRBV7-8 and TRBJ2-1, the full variable domain reads GAGVSQSPRYKVAKRGQDVALRCDPISGHVSLFWYQQALGQGPEFLTYFQNEAQLDKSGLPSDRFFAERPEGSVSTLKIQRTQQEDSAVYLCASSLASATTGEQFFGPGTRLTVL.

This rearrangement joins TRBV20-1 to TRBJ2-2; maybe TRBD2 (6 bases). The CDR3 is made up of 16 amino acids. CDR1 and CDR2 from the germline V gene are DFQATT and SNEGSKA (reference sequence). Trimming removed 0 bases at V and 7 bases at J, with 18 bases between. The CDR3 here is CSARDLASRRGGELFF. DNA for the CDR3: TGCAGTGCTAGAGATCTTGCCAGCAGGAGGGGCGGGGAGCTGTTTTTT.

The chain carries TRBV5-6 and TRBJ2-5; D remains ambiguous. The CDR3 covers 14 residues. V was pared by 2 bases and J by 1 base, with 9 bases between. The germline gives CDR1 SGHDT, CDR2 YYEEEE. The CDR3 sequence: CASSFGLSQETQYF. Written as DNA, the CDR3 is TGTGCCAGCAGCTTTGGGCTTTCCCAAGAGACCCAGTACTTC.

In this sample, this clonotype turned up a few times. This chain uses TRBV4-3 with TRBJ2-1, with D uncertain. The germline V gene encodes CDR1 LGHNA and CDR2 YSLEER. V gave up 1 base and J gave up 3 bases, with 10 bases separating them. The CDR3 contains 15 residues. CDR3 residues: CASSQVGQLYNEQFF. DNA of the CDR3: TGCGCCAGCAGCCAAGTCGGGCAGCTCTACAATGAGCAGTTCTTC.

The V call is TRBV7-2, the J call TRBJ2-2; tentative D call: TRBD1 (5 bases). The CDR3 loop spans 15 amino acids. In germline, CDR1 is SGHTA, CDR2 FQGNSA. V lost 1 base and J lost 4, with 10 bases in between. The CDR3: CASSLGGAATGELFF. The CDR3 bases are TGTGCCAGCAGCTTAGGTGGGGCGGCCACCGGGGAGCTGTTTTTT.